The next 17 T cell receptor beta chains were all read from a single sample in a study of shared clonotypes between healthy human individuals. Sequencing was performed with immunoSEQ multiplex PCR; in TCRdb, only in-frame clones are kept and a portion is missing. Counted here are over a million clones, around three quarters occurring once; the ten biggest clones make up 0.5% to 0.65%. The sample taken for sequencing was memory CD4+ T cells from PBMCs. Subset indicated: CD45RA-negative fraction. These receptors all come from a man between 18 and 29 years old in good health. Some clones in this sample may be carry-over from other donors' samples.

The chain is built from TRBV6-6 and TRBJ1-2; perhaps TRBD1 as D (6 bases). The germline V and J ends were trimmed by 7 bases and 5 bases, with 20 bases remaining between them. This CDR3 is 15 amino acids long. The germline CDR1 and CDR2 sequences are MNHNY and SVGAGI (reference sequence). The CDR3 sequence: CASTRVDLQGYGYTF. In DNA form, the CDR3 reads TGTGCCAGCACCCGCGTAGACCTTCAGGGGTATGGCTACACCTTC.

The gene calls are TRBV29-1 and TRBJ1-2, with a possible D match to TRBD1 (5 bases). Trimming cost V 2 bases and J 6 bases, with 13 bases left between them. The CDR3 has 13 amino acids. Germline CDR1 is SQVTM and CDR2 is ANQGSEA. CDR3 residues: CSVESAWGDGYTF. DNA for the CDR3: TGCAGCGTTGAATCGGCCTGGGGCGATGGCTACACCTTC.

CDR3 amino acids: CASSLTGGLDEQYF. In DNA form, the CDR3 reads TGCGCCAGCAGCTTGACAGGGGGGCTGGACGAGCAGTACTTC. The chain has TRBV5-1 and TRBJ2-7, with TRBD1 matching 8 bases. The CDR3 sequence is 14 residues long. V was clipped by 1 base and J by 5 bases; unmatched bases: 5. CDR1 and CDR2 (germline): SGHRS, YFSETQ.

The V and J genes are TRBV11-2 and TRBJ2-3; no clear D gene. Trimming removed 1 base at V and 1 base at J, with 9 bases between. This CDR3 has 15 amino acids. Germline CDR1 reads SGHAT; CDR2 reads FQNNGV. CDR3 nucleotide sequence: TGTGCCAGCAGCTTAGCGCGGATGGGCACAGATACGCAGTATTTT. Its translation is CASSLARMGTDTQYF. Full variable domain (remainder filled in from reference TRBV11-2 and TRBJ2-3): EAGVAQSPRYKIIEKRQSVAFWCNPISGHATLYWYQQILGQGPKLLIQFQNNGVVDDSQLPKDRFSAERLKGVDSTLKIQPAKLEDSAVYLCASSLARMGTDTQYFGPGTRLTVL.

The J gene is TRBJ1-4, the V gene TRBV27, with D uncertain. With 6 bases removed from V and 7 bases from J, the gap between germline ends came to 18 bases. The CDR3 consists of 15 residues. Germline CDR1 and CDR2: MNHEY and SMNVEV (reference sequence). The CDR3, as DNA: TGTGCCAGCAGCCTTCGGCCCCCTAAGGGTGAAAAACTGTTTTTT. It specifies CASSLRPPKGEKLFF. Looking up the rest from reference TRBV27 and TRBJ1-4 gives the full variable domain: EAQVTQNPRYLITVTGKKLTVTCSQNMNHEYMSWYRQDPGLGLRQIYYSMNVEVTDKGDVPEGYKVSRKEKRNFPLILESPSPNQTSLYFCASSLRPPKGEKLFFGSGTQLSVL.

The chain links TRBV2 to TRBJ2-5, with TRBD2 identical over 10 bases. The CDR3 has 15 amino acids. Germline values: CDR1 SNHLY, CDR2 FYNNEI. V lost 5 bases and J lost 5; bases outside the gene matches: 8. For the CDR3, the DNA is TGTGCCAGCAGTAGGCTAGCGGGAGTGGAGGAGACCCAGTACTTC. This gives the protein CASSRLAGVEETQYF.

This sequence joins TRBV29-1 and TRBJ2-3; D is uncertain. The germline V gene has CDR1 SQVTM and CDR2 ANQGSEA. The CDR3 sequence is 14 residues long. The V end lost 4 bases, the J end lost 0 bases, and 11 bases lay between the germline ends. CDR3 region: CSVVAVVSTDTQYF. CDR3 DNA: TGCAGCGTTGTGGCAGTAGTTAGCACAGATACGCAGTATTTT.

The J gene is TRBJ1-2, the V gene TRBV7-2; 11 nucleotides agree with TRBD1. Germline trimming cut 5 bases from V and 5 bases from J; bases unmatched to any gene: 10. Germline V lookup: CDR1 SGHTA, CDR2 FQGNSA. This CDR3 spans 16 amino acids. The DNA of the CDR3 is TGTGCCAGCAGCATCGGGGGACAGGGGGAGGCGTATGGCTACACCTTC. Protein product: CASSIGGQGEAYGYTF.

This clone was counted only a few times. In nucleotides, the CDR3 is TGTGCCAGTAGTAGGGCTATAAATCAAAAGAACACTGAAGCTTTCTTT. Translated, it gives CASSRAINQKNTEAFF. This chain uses TRBV19 with TRBJ1-1, with unresolved D. Per germline, CDR1 LNHDA and CDR2 SQIVND (reference sequence). The V gene lost 4 bases and the J gene lost 1 base, with 16 bases spanning the gap. The CDR3 is 16 residues long.

The chain carries TRBV7-3 and TRBJ1-1; no clear D gene. This CDR3 contains 13 residues. Germline V gene data show CDR1 as SGHTA and CDR2 as FQGTGA. Trimming left V 8 bases short and J 1 base short, with 11 bases between. The CDR3 reads CASGRDTNTEAFF. The CDR3 DNA is TGTGCCAGCGGTCGAGATACGAACACTGAAGCTTTCTTT.

The chain combines TRBV7-2 with TRBJ2-7, with D unclear. The CDR3 consists of 11 residues. Trimming removed 7 bases from V and 1 base from J, with 5 bases in between. Per the germline V gene, CDR1 is SGHTA and CDR2 is FQGNSA. For the CDR3, the DNA is TGTGCCAGCACTAATTCCTACGAGCAGTACTTC. It specifies CASTNSYEQYF.

This clone was recorded only once. The chain combines TRBV6-5 with TRBJ2-7; 9 positions agree with TRBD1. V gave up 7 bases and J gave up 6 bases; unmatched junction bases: 10. This CDR3 is 14 amino acids long. In germline, CDR1 is MNHEY, CDR2 SVGAGI. The CDR3 sequence: CASTPGTGRGEQYF. The DNA of the CDR3 is TGTGCCAGCACCCCCGGGACAGGGAGGGGCGAGCAGTACTTC.

This chain joins TRBV5-6 and TRBJ2-2; no reliable D call. Germline CDR1 is SGHDT and CDR2 is YYEEEE. Trimming left V 1 base short and J 2 bases short, with 12 bases between. This CDR3 is built from 16 residues. The CDR3, as DNA: TGTGCCAGCAGCTTGAGGCAGACACGTAACACCGGGGAGCTGTTTTTT. This translates into CASSLRQTRNTGELFF.

Remarks on this clone: The identical CDR3 is also encoded by other nucleotide sequences in the sample. CDR3 in DNA: TGTGCCAGCAGCTTACGGGGCACTGAAGCTTTCTTT. Protein: CASSLRGTEAFF. The chain has TRBV7-2 and TRBJ1-1; no reliable D call. The CDR3 loop spans 12 amino acids. Germline CDR1 is SGHTA and CDR2 is FQGNSA. V dropped 2 bases and J dropped 4 bases, with 5 bases sitting between them.

This CDR3 is CASSLFGWRAFF. CDR3 coding DNA: TGTGCCAGCAGCTTATTCGGGTGGAGGGCTTTCTTT. The rearrangement uses TRBV7-2 and TRBJ1-1, with D unresolved. CDR1 and CDR2 (germline): SGHTA, FQGNSA. CDR3 length equals 12 residues. The V end lost 2 bases, the J end lost 11 bases, and 12 bases lay between the germline ends.

Comment on this clone: A much bigger clone sits one base away, suggesting this may be a read error. The same CDR3 arises from other DNA sequences in this sample as well. V is TRBV7-9 and J is TRBJ1-1; D is undetermined. CDR1 and CDR2 (germline): SEHNR, FQNEAQ (reference sequence). There are 13 residues in the CDR3. The germline V and J ends were trimmed by 1 base and 1 base, with 4 bases remaining between them. CDR3 DNA: TGTGCCAGCAGCTTAGGCGCGAACACTGAAGCTTTCTTT. Translated: CASSLGANTEAFF.

V gene TRBV19 combines with J gene TRBJ2-7, with TRBD1 matching 9 bases. Germline V CDR1 and CDR2: LNHDA, SQIVND (reference sequence). V dropped 3 bases and J dropped 6; count of bases not matched to a gene: 6. The CDR3 is made up of 14 amino acids. The CDR3 spells CASSMGTGSPEQYF. DNA of the CDR3: TGTGCCAGTAGTATGGGGACAGGGTCTCCCGAGCAGTACTTC. Filled out from reference TRBV19 and TRBJ2-7, the complete variable domain reads DGGITQSPKYLFRKEGQNVTLSCEQNLNHDAMYWYRQDPGQGLRLIYYSQIVNDFQKGDIAEGYSVSREKKESFPLTVTSAQKNPTAFYLCASSMGTGSPEQYFGPGTRLTVT.